This TCR beta chain was sequenced in a study of T cells in narcolepsy. The CDR3 extends over 14 amino acids. From germline, CDR1 is MNHEY and CDR2 SVGAGI. The ends were cut back, 5 bases at V and 0 bases at J, with 10 bases in the middle. Libraries were prepared by immunoSEQ multiplex PCR; TCRdb keeps only in-frame clonotypes and omits some of them. The table lists approximately 20,000 clones, roughly nine tenths of them singletons. This rearrangement joins TRBV6-5 to TRBJ1-1; D unresolved. Sequencing was performed on CD45RA- memory CD4+ T cells from PBMCs. The clonotype originates from a human donor with narcolepsy. The CDR3 is CASSRQSLNTEAFF. The CDR3 coding sequence is TGTGCCAGCAGTCGACAAAGCTTGAACACTGAAGCTTTCTTT.